This T cell receptor beta chain was obtained from a study of beta chain features in type 1 diabetes. As to this clone: The antigen remains undetermined.

Germline CDR1 and CDR2: LNHDA and SQIVND (reference sequence). V was pared by 4 bases and J by 1 base, with 7 bases between. This CDR3 has 13 residues. Findings and limits, study-wide: Within each of all four CD4+ subsets, Type 1 diabetes patients had TCRB CDR3s that were moderately but significantly shorter.

Every bit of the isolated RNA underwent reverse transcription, so sequencing read expressed TCRB transcripts. Samples of naive, central memory and regulatory T cells yielded a mean of about 3.5 million reads. TCRdb's table, derived via immunoSEQ multiplex PCR, lists solely in-frame clones and lacks some. The sample contains 230,000 or so clones, 16% of which appear only once. The TCR comes from a man aged 25-40 years with type 1 diabetes. The chain uses TRBV19 and TRBJ2-5; D gene unclear. Source material: naive CD4+ T cells from blood. The DNA of the CDR3 is TGTGCCAGTAGTACGAAATTCCAAGAGACCCAGTACTTC. This codes for CASSTKFQETQYF.